This entry lists 18 T cell receptor beta chains sequenced from one sample in a study of identical twins. TCRdb called the 5' RACE reads again in MiXCR, with one record for every CDR3 protein. The sample includes 1.5 million or so distinct CDR3 sequences, 32% seen only once; the top ten take more than 0.25%. Sequencing used cord blood. Receptors originate from a newborn girl in good health.

This chain links TRBV5-1 with TRBJ2-1, with 7 nucleotides matching TRBD2. Germline CDR1 SGHRS, CDR2 YFSETQ. CDR3 length: 12 residues. V shed 0 bases and J 13 bases; nucleotides not matched to a gene: 4. The CDR3 sequence: CASSLAREGQFF. The CDR3 DNA sequence: TGCGCCAGCAGCTTGGCCAGGGAGGGCCAGTTCTTC. Based on the CDR3 plus reference TRBV5-1 and TRBJ2-1, the full variable domain is KAGVTQTPRYLIKTRGQQVTLSCSPISGHRSVSWYQQTPGQGLQFLFEYFSETQRNKGNFPGRFSGRQFSNSRSEMNVSTLELGDSALYLCASSLAREGQFFGPGTRLTVL.

The CDR3 DNA follows: TGCGCCAGCAGCTCATCGGGCCCCGACAATGAGCAGTTCTTC. It specifies CASSSSGPDNEQFF. The chain is built from TRBV5-1 and TRBJ2-1; D unclear. This CDR3 contains 14 residues. The germline V and J ends were trimmed by 3 bases and 5 bases, with 12 bases remaining between them. Germline CDR1 and CDR2: SGHRS and YFSETQ.

The chain is built from TRBV7-9 and TRBJ2-3; 8 nucleotides align to TRBD2. Germline CDR1 SEHNR, CDR2 FQNEAQ (reference sequence). With 1 base clipped from V and 9 bases from J, the junction kept 9 bases outside the gene matches. The CDR3 runs to 15 residues. The CDR3 DNA reads as TGTGCCAGCAGCTTAGGGACTAGCAATGGTGACACGCAGTATTTT. Translated: CASSLGTSNGDTQYF.

The gene calls are TRBV28 and TRBJ2-3; D is unclear. This CDR3 contains 13 residues. Germline CDR1 is MDHEN and CDR2 is SYDVKM. V was trimmed by 6 bases and J by 6 bases, leaving 13 bases between them. The CDR3 reads CASSLRVVDTQYF. CDR3 coding DNA: TGTGCCAGCAGCCTACGGGTGGTGGATACGCAGTATTTT.

DNA for the CDR3: TGTGCCAGCAGTGAAGGTGACAGGGGGCCCACTAACTATGGCTACACCTTC. As protein: CASSEGDRGPTNYGYTF. The chain recombines TRBV6-1 with TRBJ1-2; 10 nucleotides align to TRBD1. In germline, CDR1 is MNHNS, CDR2 SASEGT. The CDR3 covers 17 residues. Trimming at V came to 1 base and at J to 0 bases, leaving 5 bases not matched to a gene.

The rearrangement uses TRBV12-3 or TRBV12-4 and TRBJ2-3; 7 nucleotides align to TRBD2. The CDR3 length is 13 residues. Trimming removed 7 bases from V and 4 bases from J; junction bases left unmatched: 5. The CDR3 DNA reads TGTGCCAGCAATAAGCGGGGCGCAGATACGCAGTATTTT. It codes for CASNKRGADTQYF.

This clonotype turned up a few times. The chain is built from TRBV7-8 and TRBJ1-4; D gene ambiguous. With 2 bases removed from V and 2 bases from J, the gap between germline ends came to 12 bases. This CDR3 is built from 16 residues. Germline V gene sequence: CDR1 SGHVS, CDR2 FQNEAQ. CDR3 residues: CASSLWAQTTNEKLFF. For the CDR3, the DNA is TGTGCCAGCAGCTTATGGGCCCAGACCACTAATGAAAAACTGTTTTTT.

In this sample, this clonotype turned up a few times. J is TRBJ2-3 and V is TRBV12-3 or TRBV12-4, with D perhaps TRBD2 (6 bases). This CDR3 region has 16 residues. V was pared by 3 bases and J by 1 base, with 14 bases between. CDR3 nucleotides: TGTGCCAGCAGTTTGGGTCGGGGCGGGGGCACAGATACGCAGTATTTT. This encodes CASSLGRGGGTDTQYF.

V is TRBV25-1 and J is TRBJ2-7; TRBD1 might be the D (6 bases). With 3 bases removed from V and 0 bases from J, the gap between germline ends came to 15 bases. Germline CDR1 and CDR2: MGHDK and SYGVNS. The CDR3 length is 16 residues. CDR3 sequence: CASSDRPTGVSYEQYF. In nucleotides, the CDR3 is TGTGCCAGCAGTGACCGTCCGACAGGAGTCTCCTACGAGCAGTACTTC.

This clonotype has more than one count but fewer than ten. The V and J genes are TRBV25-1 and TRBJ2-5; D not resolved. CDR1 MGHDK and CDR2 SYGVNS come from the germline V gene. V was pared by 3 bases and J by 7 bases, with 6 bases between. The CDR3 sequence is 11 residues long. DNA for the CDR3: TGTGCCAGCAGTGACGAGCGGACCCAGTACTTC. Its protein product is CASSDERTQYF.

This clonotype appeared a few times. The gene calls are TRBV7-2 and TRBJ2-3; TRBD2 matches at 14 bases. Germline V lookup: CDR1 SGHTA, CDR2 FQGNSA. The CDR3 covers 17 residues. J was trimmed by 8 bases and V by 5 bases; bases with no gene match: 12. The CDR3: CASSPGLAGDGLGTQYF. Written as DNA, the CDR3 is TGTGCCAGCAGCCCGGGACTAGCGGGAGATGGCTTGGGTACGCAGTATTTT. The variable domain in full, with the rest retrieved from reference TRBV7-2 and TRBJ2-3, is GAGVSQSPSNKVTEKGKDVELRCDPISGHTALYWYRQSLGQGLEFLIYFQGNSAPDKSGLPSDRFSAERTGGSVSTLTIQRTQQEDSAVYLCASSPGLAGDGLGTQYFGPGTRLTVL.

This chain links TRBV20-1 with TRBJ1-4; D not certain. This CDR3 region has 12 residues. The germline V and J ends were trimmed by 7 bases and 0 bases, with 6 bases remaining between them. Germline CDR1 is DFQATT and CDR2 is SNEGSKA (reference sequence). CDR3 in DNA: TGCAGTGACGGAGCAACTAATGAAAAACTGTTTTTT. As protein: CSDGATNEKLFF.

The J gene is TRBJ2-7, the V gene TRBV5-1; D may be TRBD2 (6 bases). The CDR3 length is 17 residues. V was shortened by 2 bases and J by 4 bases, with 22 bases between the two germline ends. Germline loops: CDR1 SGHRS, CDR2 YFSETQ. The CDR3 sequence is CASSFTSQGGGVYEQYF. The CDR3 DNA is TGCGCCAGCAGCTTTACCTCGCAGGGCGGAGGGGTTTACGAGCAGTACTTC.

The table lists this clonotype with many counts. The rearrangement links TRBV25-1 to TRBJ1-2, with D possibly TRBD1 on 5 matching bases. V was pared by 1 base and J by 5 bases, with 17 bases between. The germline V gene has CDR1 MGHDK and CDR2 SYGVNS. This CDR3 is built from 16 residues. Written as DNA, the CDR3 is TGTGCCAGCAGTGAATCTCAACTGACGGGACGGTATGGCTACACCTTC. Translated, it gives CASSESQLTGRYGYTF.

This clonotype was recorded only once. This CDR3 is CSVDLDSRGTQYF. CDR3 in DNA: TGCAGCGTTGATCTGGACAGCCGGGGAACCCAGTACTTC. The chain links TRBV29-1 to TRBJ2-5; maybe TRBD1 (6 bases). The CDR3 runs to 13 residues. The V and J ends lost 3 bases and 8 bases respectively, with 16 bases between them. Looked up from germline, CDR1 is SQVTM and CDR2 is ANQGSEA.

The chain joins TRBV4-2 to TRBJ2-3; D is possibly TRBD2 (6 bases). Trimming removed 10 bases from V and 3 bases from J, with 11 bases in between. CDR1 LGHNA and CDR2 YNFKEQ come from the germline V gene. The CDR3 covers 12 residues. CDR3 sequence reads: CATRGLTDTQYF. The CDR3 coding sequence is TGTGCCACCCGGGGGTTGACAGATACGCAGTATTTT.

In its sample, this clonotype was seen once. The V and J genes are TRBV30 and TRBJ1-1; a possible D gene is TRBD1 (6 bases). This CDR3 spans 10 amino acids. The germline CDR1 and CDR2 sequences are GTSNPN and SVGIG (reference sequence). V lost 3 bases and J 12 bases, leaving 11 bases between the germline ends. The CDR3 loop is CAWRQGGTFF. In DNA form, the CDR3 reads TGTGCCTGGAGACAGGGAGGTACTTTCTTT.

The rearrangement joins TRBV20-1 to TRBJ1-6, with D perhaps matching TRBD1 (5 bases). Looked up from germline, CDR1 is DFQATT and CDR2 is SNEGSKA (reference sequence). The CDR3 runs to 14 residues. V was trimmed by 2 bases and J by 4 bases, leaving 9 bases between them. CDR3 loop: CSARQGGYNSPLHF. Here the CDR3 DNA reads TGCAGTGCTAGACAGGGAGGGTATAATTCACCCCTCCACTTT.